This TCR beta chain was identified during a study of T cells in localized non-small cell lung cancer. Findings and caveats of the study: When the top 100 tumor clones were examined, a median around 61 of them also appeared in the adjacent lung, which was paired and uninvolved.

The CDR3 extends over 14 amino acids. The germline V gene encodes CDR1 SGHTA and CDR2 FQGNSA. V was shortened by 5 bases and J by 7 bases, with 14 bases between the two germline ends. TCRdb's table, derived via immunoSEQ multiplex PCR, lists solely in-frame clones and lacks some. This repertoire shows about 52,000 clones, 70% to 90% found once; its top ten account for roughly a sixth. About this clone: Its antigen is as yet unknown.

The rearrangement joins TRBV7-2 to TRBJ1-4, with D possibly matching TRBD1 (5 bases). The TCR comes from a female donor with stage II lung adenocarcinoma. The source was PBMCs, collected before any cancer treatment. CDR3 DNA sequence: TGTGCCAGCAGCAAACTTTCAGGGAGTGAAAAACTGTTTTTT. Translating it yields CASSKLSGSEKLFF. Filled out from reference TRBV7-2 and TRBJ1-4, the complete variable domain reads GAGVSQSPSNKVTEKGKDVELRCDPISGHTALYWYRQSLGQGLEFLIYFQGNSAPDKSGLPSDRFSAERTGGSVSTLTIQRTQQEDSAVYLCASSKLSGSEKLFFGSGTQLSVL.